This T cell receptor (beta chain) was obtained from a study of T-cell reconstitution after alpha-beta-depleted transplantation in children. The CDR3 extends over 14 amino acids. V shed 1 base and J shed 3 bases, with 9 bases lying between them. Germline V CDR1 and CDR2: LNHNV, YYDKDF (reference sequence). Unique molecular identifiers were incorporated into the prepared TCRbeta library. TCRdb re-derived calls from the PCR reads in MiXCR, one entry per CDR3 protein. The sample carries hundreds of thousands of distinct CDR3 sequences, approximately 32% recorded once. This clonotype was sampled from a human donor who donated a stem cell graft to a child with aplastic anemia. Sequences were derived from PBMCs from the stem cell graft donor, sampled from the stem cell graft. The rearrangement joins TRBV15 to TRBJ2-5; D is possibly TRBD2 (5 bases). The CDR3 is CATSRVPGEETQYF. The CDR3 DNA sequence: TGTGCCACCAGCAGAGTGCCCGGGGAAGAGACCCAGTACTTC.